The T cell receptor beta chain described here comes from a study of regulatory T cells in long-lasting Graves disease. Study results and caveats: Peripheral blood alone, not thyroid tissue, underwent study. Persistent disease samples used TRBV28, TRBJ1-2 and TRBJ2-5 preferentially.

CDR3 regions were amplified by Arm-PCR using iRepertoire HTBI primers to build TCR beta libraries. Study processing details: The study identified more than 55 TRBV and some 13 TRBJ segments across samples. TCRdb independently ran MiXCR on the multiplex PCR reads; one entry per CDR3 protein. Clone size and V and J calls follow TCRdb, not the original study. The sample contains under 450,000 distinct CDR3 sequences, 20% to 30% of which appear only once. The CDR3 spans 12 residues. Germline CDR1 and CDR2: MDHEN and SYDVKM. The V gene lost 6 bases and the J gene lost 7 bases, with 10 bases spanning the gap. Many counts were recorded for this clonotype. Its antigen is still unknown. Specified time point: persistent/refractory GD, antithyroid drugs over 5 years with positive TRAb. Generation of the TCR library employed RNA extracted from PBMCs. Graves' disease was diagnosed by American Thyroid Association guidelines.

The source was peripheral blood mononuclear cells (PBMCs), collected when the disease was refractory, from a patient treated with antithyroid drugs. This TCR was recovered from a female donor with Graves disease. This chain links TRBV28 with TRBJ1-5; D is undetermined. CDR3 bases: TGTGCCAGCAGCTCACTAGGGCAGCCCCAGCATTTT. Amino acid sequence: CASSSLGQPQHF.